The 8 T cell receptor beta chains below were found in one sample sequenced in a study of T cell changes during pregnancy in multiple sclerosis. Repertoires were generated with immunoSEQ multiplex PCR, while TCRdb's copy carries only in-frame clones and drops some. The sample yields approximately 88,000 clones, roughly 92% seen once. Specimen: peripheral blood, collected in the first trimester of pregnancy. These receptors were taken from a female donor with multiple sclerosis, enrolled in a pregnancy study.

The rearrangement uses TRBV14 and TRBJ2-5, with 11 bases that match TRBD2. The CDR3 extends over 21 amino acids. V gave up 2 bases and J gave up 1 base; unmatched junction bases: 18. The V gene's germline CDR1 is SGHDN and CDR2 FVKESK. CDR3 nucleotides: TGTGCCAGCAGCCAAAGGGTAGCAGGGACTAGCGGAATCTACGTCCAAGAGACCCAGTACTTC. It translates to CASSQRVAGTSGIYVQETQYF.

CDR3 in amino acids: CASKLAGGTINEQFF. Here the CDR3 DNA reads TGCGCCAGCAAACTAGCGGGAGGTACTATCAATGAGCAGTTCTTC. The chain employs TRBV5-1 and TRBJ2-1, with TRBD2 matching over 12 bases. In germline, CDR1 is SGHRS, CDR2 YFSETQ. The CDR3 length is 15 residues. Trimming removed 6 bases from V and 6 bases from J; junction bases left unmatched: 7.

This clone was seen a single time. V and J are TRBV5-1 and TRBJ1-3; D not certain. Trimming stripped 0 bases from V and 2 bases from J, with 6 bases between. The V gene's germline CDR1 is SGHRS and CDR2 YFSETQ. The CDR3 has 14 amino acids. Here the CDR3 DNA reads TGCGCCAGCAGCTTGGACATGCCTGGAAACACCATATATTTT. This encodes CASSLDMPGNTIYF.

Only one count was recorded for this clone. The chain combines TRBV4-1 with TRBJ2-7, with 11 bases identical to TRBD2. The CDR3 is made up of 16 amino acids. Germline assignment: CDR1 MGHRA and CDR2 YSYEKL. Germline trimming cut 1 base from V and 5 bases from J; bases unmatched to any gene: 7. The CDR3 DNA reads TGCGCCAGCAGCCAAGTCGCAAGACTAGCGGGACACGAGCAGTACTTC. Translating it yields CASSQVARLAGHEQYF.

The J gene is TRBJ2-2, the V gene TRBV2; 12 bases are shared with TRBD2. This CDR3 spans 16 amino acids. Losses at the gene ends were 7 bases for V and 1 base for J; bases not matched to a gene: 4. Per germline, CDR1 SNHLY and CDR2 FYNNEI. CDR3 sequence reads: CASTKLAGGNTGELFF. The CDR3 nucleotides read TGTGCCAGCACAAAACTAGCGGGAGGGAACACCGGGGAGCTGTTTTTT.

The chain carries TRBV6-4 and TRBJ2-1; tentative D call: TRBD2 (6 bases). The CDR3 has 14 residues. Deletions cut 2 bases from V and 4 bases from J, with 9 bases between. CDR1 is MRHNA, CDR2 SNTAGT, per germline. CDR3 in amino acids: CASSDGGKYNEQFF. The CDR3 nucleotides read TGTGCCAGCAGTGACGGGGGGAAGTACAATGAGCAGTTCTTC.

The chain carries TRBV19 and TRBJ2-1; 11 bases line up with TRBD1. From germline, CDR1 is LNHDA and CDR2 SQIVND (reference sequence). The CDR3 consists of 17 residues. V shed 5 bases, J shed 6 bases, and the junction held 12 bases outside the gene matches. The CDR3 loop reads CASSLAGQGAFPNEQFF. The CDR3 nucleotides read TGTGCCAGTAGTCTGGCAGGACAGGGGGCTTTTCCCAATGAGCAGTTCTTC.

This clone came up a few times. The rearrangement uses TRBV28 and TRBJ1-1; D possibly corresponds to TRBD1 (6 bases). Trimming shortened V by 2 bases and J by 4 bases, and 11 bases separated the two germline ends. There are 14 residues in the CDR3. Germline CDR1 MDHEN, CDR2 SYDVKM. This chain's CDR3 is CASSLGTPGTEAFF. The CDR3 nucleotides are TGTGCCAGCAGTTTAGGGACACCGGGCACTGAAGCTTTCTTT. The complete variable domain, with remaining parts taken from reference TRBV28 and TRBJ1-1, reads DVKVTQSSRYLVKRTGEKVFLECVQDMDHENMFWYRQDPGLGLRLIYFSYDVKMKEKGDIPEGYSVSREKKERFSLILESASTNQTSMYLCASSLGTPGTEAFFGQGTRLTVV.